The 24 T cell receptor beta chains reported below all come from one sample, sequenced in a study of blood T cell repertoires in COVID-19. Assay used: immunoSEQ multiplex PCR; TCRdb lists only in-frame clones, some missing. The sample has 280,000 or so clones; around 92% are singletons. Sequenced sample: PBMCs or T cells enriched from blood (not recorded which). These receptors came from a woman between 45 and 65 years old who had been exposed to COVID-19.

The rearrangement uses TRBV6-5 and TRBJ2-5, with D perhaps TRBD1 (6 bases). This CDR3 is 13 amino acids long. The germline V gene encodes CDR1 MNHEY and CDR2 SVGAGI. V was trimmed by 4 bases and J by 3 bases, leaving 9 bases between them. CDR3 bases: TGTGCCAGCAGTTGGGACAAGAAAGAGACCCAGTACTTC. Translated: CASSWDKKETQYF.

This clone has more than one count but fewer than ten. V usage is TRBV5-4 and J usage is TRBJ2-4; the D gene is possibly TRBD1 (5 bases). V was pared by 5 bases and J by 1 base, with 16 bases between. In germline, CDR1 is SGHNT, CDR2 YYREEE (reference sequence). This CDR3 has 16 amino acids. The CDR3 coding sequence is TGTGCCAGCAGTGGGGCAGGGTATTTCGCCAAAAACATTCAGTACTTC. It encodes CASSGAGYFAKNIQYF.

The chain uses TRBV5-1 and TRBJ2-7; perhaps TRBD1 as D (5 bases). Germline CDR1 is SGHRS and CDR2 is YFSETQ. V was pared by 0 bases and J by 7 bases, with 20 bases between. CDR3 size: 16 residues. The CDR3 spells CASSLGSGPQTREQYF. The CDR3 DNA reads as TGCGCCAGCAGCTTGGGTTCAGGGCCACAAACTCGGGAGCAGTACTTC. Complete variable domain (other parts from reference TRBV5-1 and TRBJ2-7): KAGVTQTPRYLIKTRGQQVTLSCSPISGHRSVSWYQQTPGQGLQFLFEYFSETQRNKGNFPGRFSGRQFSNSRSEMNVSTLELGDSALYLCASSLGSGPQTREQYFGPGTRLTVT.

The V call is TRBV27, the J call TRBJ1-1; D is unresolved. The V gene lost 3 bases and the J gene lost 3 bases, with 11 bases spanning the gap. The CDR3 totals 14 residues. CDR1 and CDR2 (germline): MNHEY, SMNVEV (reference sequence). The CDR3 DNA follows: TGTGCCAGCAGTTTCTTCGGGATACACACTGAAGCTTTCTTT. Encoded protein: CASSFFGIHTEAFF.

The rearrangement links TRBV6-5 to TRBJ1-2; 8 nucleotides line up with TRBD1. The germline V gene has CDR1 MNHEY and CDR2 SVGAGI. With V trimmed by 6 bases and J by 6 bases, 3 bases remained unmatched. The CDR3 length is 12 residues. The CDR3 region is CASRTGDNGYTF. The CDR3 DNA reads TGTGCCAGCAGGACAGGGGATAATGGCTACACCTTC.

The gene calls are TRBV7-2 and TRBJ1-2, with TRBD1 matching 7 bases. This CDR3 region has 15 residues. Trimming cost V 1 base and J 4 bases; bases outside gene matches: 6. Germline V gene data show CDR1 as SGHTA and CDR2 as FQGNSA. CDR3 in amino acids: CASSLELTGSYGYTF. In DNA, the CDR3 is TGTGCCAGCAGCTTAGAACTGACAGGGTCCTATGGCTACACCTTC.

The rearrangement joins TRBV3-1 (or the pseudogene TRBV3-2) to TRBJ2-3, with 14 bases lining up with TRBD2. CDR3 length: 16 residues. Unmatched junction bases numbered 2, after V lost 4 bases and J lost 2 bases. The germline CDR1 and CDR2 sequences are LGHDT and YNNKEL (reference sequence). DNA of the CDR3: TGTGCCAGCAGCCCGGGACTAGCGGGAGACACAGATACGCAGTATTTT. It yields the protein CASSPGLAGDTDTQYF.

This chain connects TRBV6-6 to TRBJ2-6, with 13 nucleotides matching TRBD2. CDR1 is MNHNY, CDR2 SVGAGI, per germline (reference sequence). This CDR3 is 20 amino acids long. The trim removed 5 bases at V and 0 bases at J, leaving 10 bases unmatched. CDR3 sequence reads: CASSLRGLAGERSGANVLTF. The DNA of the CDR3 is TGTGCCAGCAGTCTCAGAGGACTAGCGGGGGAGCGCTCTGGGGCCAACGTCCTGACTTTC.

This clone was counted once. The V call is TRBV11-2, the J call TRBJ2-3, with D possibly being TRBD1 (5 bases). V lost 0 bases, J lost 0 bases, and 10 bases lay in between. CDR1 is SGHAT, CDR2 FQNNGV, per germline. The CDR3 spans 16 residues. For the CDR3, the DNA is TGTGCCAGCAGCTTAGAATGGGGCGCGAGCACAGATACGCAGTATTTT. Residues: CASSLEWGASTDTQYF.

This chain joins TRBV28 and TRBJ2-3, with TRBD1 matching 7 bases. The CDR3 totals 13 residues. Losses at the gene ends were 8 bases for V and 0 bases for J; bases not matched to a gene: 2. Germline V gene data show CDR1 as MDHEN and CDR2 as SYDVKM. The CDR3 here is CASWDRSTDTQYF. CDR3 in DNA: TGTGCCAGCTGGGACAGAAGCACAGATACGCAGTATTTT.

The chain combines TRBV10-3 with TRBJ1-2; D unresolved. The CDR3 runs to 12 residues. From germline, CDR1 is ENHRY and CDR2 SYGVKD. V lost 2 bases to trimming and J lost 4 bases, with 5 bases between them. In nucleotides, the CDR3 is TGTGCCATCAGTGAGATCGTCTATGGCTACACCTTC. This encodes CAISEIVYGYTF.

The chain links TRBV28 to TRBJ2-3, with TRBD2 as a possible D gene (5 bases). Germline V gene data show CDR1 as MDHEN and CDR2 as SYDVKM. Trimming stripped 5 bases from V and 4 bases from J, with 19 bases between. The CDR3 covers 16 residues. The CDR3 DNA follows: TGTGCCAGCAGTCCTCGACCTGGAAAGAGGGCAGATACGCAGTATTTT. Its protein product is CASSPRPGKRADTQYF.

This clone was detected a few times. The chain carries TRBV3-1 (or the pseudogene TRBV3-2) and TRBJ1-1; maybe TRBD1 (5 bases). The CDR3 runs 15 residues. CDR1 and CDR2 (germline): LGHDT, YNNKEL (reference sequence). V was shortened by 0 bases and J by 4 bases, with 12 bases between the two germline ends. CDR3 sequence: CASSQDPRQGTEAFF. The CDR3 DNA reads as TGTGCCAGCAGCCAAGATCCTCGGCAGGGCACTGAAGCTTTCTTT.

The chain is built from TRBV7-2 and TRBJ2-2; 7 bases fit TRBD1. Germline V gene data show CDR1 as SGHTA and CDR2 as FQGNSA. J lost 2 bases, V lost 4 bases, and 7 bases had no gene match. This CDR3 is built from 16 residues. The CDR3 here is CASSSRDRRNTGELFF. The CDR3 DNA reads TGTGCCAGCAGCTCCCGGGACAGACGAAACACCGGGGAGCTGTTTTTT.

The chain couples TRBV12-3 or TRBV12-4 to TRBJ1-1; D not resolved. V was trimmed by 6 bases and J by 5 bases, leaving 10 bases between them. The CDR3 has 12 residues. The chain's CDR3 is CASRRERTEAFF. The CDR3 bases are TGTGCCAGCAGGAGGGAAAGGACTGAAGCTTTCTTT.

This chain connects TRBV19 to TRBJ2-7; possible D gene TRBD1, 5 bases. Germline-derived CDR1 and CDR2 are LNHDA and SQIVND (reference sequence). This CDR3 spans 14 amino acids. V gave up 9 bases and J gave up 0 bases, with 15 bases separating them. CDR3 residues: CASQKAGNSYEQYF. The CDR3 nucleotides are TGTGCCAGCCAAAAAGCAGGGAACTCCTACGAGCAGTACTTC.

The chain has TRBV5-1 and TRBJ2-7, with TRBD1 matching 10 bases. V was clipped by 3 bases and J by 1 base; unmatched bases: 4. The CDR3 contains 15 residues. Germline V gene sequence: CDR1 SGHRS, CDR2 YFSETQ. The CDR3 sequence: CASSSRTGGSYEQYF. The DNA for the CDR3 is TGCGCCAGCAGCTCAAGGACAGGGGGGTCCTACGAGCAGTACTTC.

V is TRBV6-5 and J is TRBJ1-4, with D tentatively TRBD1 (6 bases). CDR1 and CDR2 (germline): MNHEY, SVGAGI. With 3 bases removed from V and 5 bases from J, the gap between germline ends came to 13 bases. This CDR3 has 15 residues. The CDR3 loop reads CASSYGTISNEKLFF. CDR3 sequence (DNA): TGTGCCAGCAGTTATGGGACAATTTCAAATGAAAAACTGTTTTTT.

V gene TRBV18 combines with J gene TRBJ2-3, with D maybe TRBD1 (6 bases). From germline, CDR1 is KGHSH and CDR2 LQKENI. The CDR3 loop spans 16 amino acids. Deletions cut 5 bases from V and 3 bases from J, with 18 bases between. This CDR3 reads CASSNLPPQGTDTQYF. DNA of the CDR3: TGTGCCAGCTCAAACCTCCCACCCCAGGGGACAGATACGCAGTATTTT.

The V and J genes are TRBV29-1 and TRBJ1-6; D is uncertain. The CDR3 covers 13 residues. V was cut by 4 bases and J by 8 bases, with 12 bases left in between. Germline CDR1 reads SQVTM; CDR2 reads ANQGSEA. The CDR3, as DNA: TGCAGCGTTGCGTCCGGGCGGGATTCACCCCTCCACTTT. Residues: CSVASGRDSPLHF.

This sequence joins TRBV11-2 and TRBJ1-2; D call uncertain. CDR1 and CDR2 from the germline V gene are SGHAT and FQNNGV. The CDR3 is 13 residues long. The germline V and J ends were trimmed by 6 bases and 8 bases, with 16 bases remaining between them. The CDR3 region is CASSHEPGSGYTF. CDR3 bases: TGTGCCAGCAGTCACGAACCCGGTTCGGGCTACACCTTC.

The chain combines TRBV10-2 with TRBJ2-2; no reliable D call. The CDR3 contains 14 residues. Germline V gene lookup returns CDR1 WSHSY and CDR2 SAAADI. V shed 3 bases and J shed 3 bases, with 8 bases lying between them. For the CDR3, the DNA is TGCGCCAGCAGTGACCGTGGCTACACCGGGGAGCTGTTTTTT. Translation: CASSDRGYTGELFF.

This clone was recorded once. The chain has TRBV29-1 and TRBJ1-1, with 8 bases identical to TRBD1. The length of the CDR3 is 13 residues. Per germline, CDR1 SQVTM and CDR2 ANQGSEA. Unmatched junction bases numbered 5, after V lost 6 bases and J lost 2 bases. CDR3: CSVDRVGNTEAFF. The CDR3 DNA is TGCAGCGTGGACAGGGTGGGAAACACTGAAGCTTTCTTT.

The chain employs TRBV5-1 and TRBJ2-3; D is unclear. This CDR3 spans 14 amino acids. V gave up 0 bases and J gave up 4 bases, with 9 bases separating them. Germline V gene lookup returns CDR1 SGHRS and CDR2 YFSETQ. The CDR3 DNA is TGCGCCAGCAGCTTGGGAAGGAGTTCAGATACGCAGTATTTT. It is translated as CASSLGRSSDTQYF.